The 28 T cell receptor beta chains listed next were all sequenced from one sample in a study of blood T cell repertoires in COVID-19. The method was immunoSEQ multiplex PCR; TCRdb's version includes in-frame clones alone and lacks a portion of them. The table records approximately 170,000 clones, about 83% of them present only once. The sample comprised peripheral blood. The receptors stem from a woman of 80 years or more with COVID-19, enrolled during active disease.

V is TRBV6-5 and J is TRBJ2-7; tentative D call: TRBD1 (6 bases). The CDR3 extends over 14 amino acids. CDR1 and CDR2 from the germline V gene are MNHEY and SVGAGI. V was shortened by 6 bases and J by 5 bases, with 17 bases between the two germline ends. DNA of the CDR3: TGTGCCAGCAGAAACGACAGGTTATCCGACGAGCAGTACTTC. Residues: CASRNDRLSDEQYF.

The chain employs TRBV4-3 and TRBJ2-7; 9 nucleotides align to TRBD1. The CDR3 sequence is 16 residues long. J gave up 2 bases and V 1 base, and 6 bases lay outside the gene matches. Germline CDR1 LGHNA, CDR2 YSLEER. As DNA, the CDR3 is TGCGCCAGCAGCCAAGCCTCACAGGGGGCCCCCTACGAGCAGTACTTC. Encoded protein: CASSQASQGAPYEQYF.

The chain couples TRBV6-1 to TRBJ2-7; 8 positions match TRBD1. Germline V gene lookup returns CDR1 MNHNS and CDR2 SASEGT. The trim removed 6 bases at V and 7 bases at J, leaving 14 bases unmatched. The length of the CDR3 is 15 residues. As DNA, the CDR3 is TGTGCCAGCAGGGCTCCGGGACAGGCGGCTAGAGAGCAGTACTTC. Residues: CASRAPGQAAREQYF.

The chain joins TRBV2 to TRBJ2-3; 10 bases agree with TRBD2. The CDR3 is 16 amino acids. Germline trimming cut 4 bases from V and 6 bases from J; bases unmatched to any gene: 10. Germline loops: CDR1 SNHLY, CDR2 FYNNEI. CDR3 loop: CASSGGSSGSWDTQYF. CDR3 nucleotides: TGTGCCAGCAGTGGGGGCTCTAGCGGGAGCTGGGATACGCAGTATTTT.

The genes are TRBV28 and TRBJ2-7; 7 nucleotides align to TRBD1. Per the germline V gene, CDR1 is MDHEN and CDR2 is SYDVKM. V trimming: 6 bases; J trimming: 7 bases; junction bases outside the gene matches: 15. This CDR3 is 15 amino acids long. DNA of the CDR3: TGTGCCAGCAGCGACCCCGGGACAGCCCTGTATGAGCAGTACTTC. Amino acid sequence: CASSDPGTALYEQYF.

The chain is built from TRBV5-1 and TRBJ2-5, with a tentative D call TRBD2 (6 bases). Per germline, CDR1 SGHRS and CDR2 YFSETQ. V shed 0 bases and J shed 5 bases, with 11 bases lying between them. This CDR3 is built from 14 residues. The CDR3 loop is CASSLGLVPETQYF. The CDR3 DNA follows: TGCGCCAGCAGCTTGGGACTAGTCCCCGAGACCCAGTACTTC.

The chain couples TRBV6-1 to TRBJ2-5; possible D gene TRBD2, 5 bases. Deletions cut 3 bases from V and 2 bases from J, with 13 bases between. Germline V gives CDR1 MNHNS, CDR2 SASEGT. The CDR3 sequence is 15 residues long. CDR3 residues: CASSDPDTGQETQYF. DNA for the CDR3: TGTGCCAGCAGTGACCCCGACACGGGACAAGAGACCCAGTACTTC.

The rearrangement links TRBV3-1 (or the pseudogene TRBV3-2) to TRBJ2-7, with D possibly TRBD1 on 7 matching bases. The CDR3 has 15 residues. Trimming removed 5 bases at V and 4 bases at J, with 18 bases between. Germline V gives CDR1 LGHDT, CDR2 YNNKEL (reference sequence). The DNA for the CDR3 is TGTGCCAGCAGCGGAGTTCGGCAGGGGGGTTACGAGCAGTACTTC. Protein product: CASSGVRQGGYEQYF.

The rearrangement uses TRBV27 and TRBJ1-2; 9 nucleotides align to TRBD1. The V gene end was trimmed by 6 bases and the J gene end by 5 bases; junction bases not matched to a gene: 4. The CDR3 is 13 residues long. The germline V gene encodes CDR1 MNHEY and CDR2 SMNVEV (reference sequence). CDR3 sequence: CASSTGGWYGYTF. CDR3 nucleotide sequence: TGTGCCAGCAGCACAGGGGGCTGGTATGGCTACACCTTC.

The chain links TRBV27 to TRBJ2-7, with 8 bases that match TRBD2. V trimming: 5 bases; J trimming: 6 bases; junction bases outside the gene matches: 12. CDR3 length equals 15 residues. Germline V CDR1 and CDR2: MNHEY, SMNVEV (reference sequence). The CDR3 nucleotides read TGTGCCAGCAGTCCTCGGCGGGGGGCCACTCGCGAGCAGTACTTC. This encodes CASSPRRGATREQYF.

The chain carries TRBV28 and TRBJ2-1, with D maybe TRBD1 (6 bases). The CDR3 runs 16 residues. Per the germline V gene, CDR1 is MDHEN and CDR2 is SYDVKM. Trimming cost V 6 bases and J 0 bases, with 15 bases left between them. Here the CDR3 reads CASSNQGISSYNEQFF. The DNA for the CDR3 is TGTGCCAGCAGCAACCAGGGGATAAGCTCCTACAATGAGCAGTTCTTC.

The rearrangement links TRBV7-2 to TRBJ2-6; D not certain. V was pared by 3 bases and J by 0 bases, with 6 bases between. This CDR3 is built from 15 residues. CDR1 is SGHTA and CDR2 is FQGNSA in the germline V gene. In DNA form, the CDR3 reads TGTGCCAGCAGCTTCGACAACTCTGGGGCCAACGTCCTGACTTTC. This codes for CASSFDNSGANVLTF.

To note about this clone: A read error may produce the germline difference seen at one junction end. This chain links TRBV29-1 with TRBJ2-1; 7 bases are a match to TRBD1. This CDR3 has 14 residues. Germline values: CDR1 SQVTM, CDR2 ANQGSEA. As DNA, the CDR3 is TGCAGCGCACTATTAGGGACAGCCTACGATGAGCAGTTCTTC. Translation: CSALLGTAYDEQFF.

The rearrangement links TRBV6-6 to TRBJ2-5; D is possibly TRBD1 (6 bases). The CDR3 runs 14 residues. CDR1 MNHNY and CDR2 SVGAGI come from the germline V gene (reference sequence). Deletions cut 5 bases from V and 4 bases from J, with 14 bases between. The CDR3 nucleotides are TGTGCCAGCAGTGGGGGCCGACGCAGAGAGACCCAGTACTTC. Protein product: CASSGGRRRETQYF.

V usage is TRBV2 and J usage is TRBJ2-5; 9 positions match TRBD1. Trimming removed 7 bases from V and 5 bases from J; junction bases left unmatched: 14. This CDR3 spans 16 amino acids. The germline V gene has CDR1 SNHLY and CDR2 FYNNEI. CDR3 residues: CASKQGAEWVAETQYF. The CDR3 nucleotides are TGTGCCAGCAAACAGGGGGCTGAGTGGGTTGCGGAGACCCAGTACTTC.

The sample holds a few counts of this clone. V and J are TRBV29-1 and TRBJ2-5; 11 nucleotides match TRBD2. The ends lost 6 bases at V and 2 bases at J; junction bases unmatched: 2. This CDR3 contains 13 residues. Germline values: CDR1 SQVTM, CDR2 ANQGSEA. CDR3 sequence: CSVLAGGQETQYF. The CDR3 region has the DNA TGCAGCGTCTTAGCGGGAGGGCAAGAGACCCAGTACTTC.

A single count supports this clone. The chain carries TRBV11-3 and TRBJ2-2; D is ambiguous. CDR1 is SGHNT, CDR2 YENEEA, per germline. The CDR3 consists of 16 residues. V lost 0 bases and J 2 bases, leaving 10 bases between the germline ends. In DNA form, the CDR3 reads TGTGCCAGCAGCTTAGACCCAAATGTTAACACCGGGGAGCTGTTTTTT. Amino acids: CASSLDPNVNTGELFF.

The chain couples TRBV5-4 to TRBJ2-1, with 9 bases that match TRBD2. CDR1 and CDR2 from the germline V gene are SGHNT and YYREEE (reference sequence). The CDR3 contains 14 residues. V shed 4 bases and J 7 bases; nucleotides not matched to a gene: 6. CDR3 nucleotide sequence: TGTGCCAGCAGCGGCGGGGGGGCAAGTAATGAGCAGTTCTTC. Its translation is CASSGGGASNEQFF.

V is TRBV19 and J is TRBJ2-1, with D perhaps matching TRBD2 (6 bases). V was cut by 5 bases and J by 9 bases, with 20 bases left in between. CDR1 and CDR2 (germline): LNHDA, SQIVND (reference sequence). This CDR3 contains 15 residues. The CDR3 region is CASSLLAVNRREQFF. In DNA form, the CDR3 reads TGTGCCAGTAGTCTGTTAGCGGTCAACCGGCGTGAGCAGTTCTTC.

The V and J genes are TRBV5-1 and TRBJ2-5, with D maybe TRBD2 (5 bases). Trimming left V 0 bases short and J 7 bases short, with 7 bases between. Germline V gives CDR1 SGHRS, CDR2 YFSETQ. CDR3 size: 12 residues. The CDR3 coding sequence is TGCGCCAGCAGCTTGGATGAGGGGACCCAGTACTTC. It translates to CASSLDEGTQYF. The full variable domain, rest sourced from reference TRBV5-1 and TRBJ2-5, is KAGVTQTPRYLIKTRGQQVTLSCSPISGHRSVSWYQQTPGQGLQFLFEYFSETQRNKGNFPGRFSGRQFSNSRSEMNVSTLELGDSALYLCASSLDEGTQYFGPGTRLLVL.

The chain couples TRBV5-1 to TRBJ2-3, with 10 bases matching TRBD1. CDR1 and CDR2 (germline): SGHRS, YFSETQ. Trimming removed 4 bases from V and 6 bases from J; junction bases left unmatched: 11. The CDR3 extends over 16 amino acids. CDR3 coding DNA: TGCGCCAGCAGCCTCCCGGGACAGGGGTTATCGGATACGCAGTATTTT. Translated, it gives CASSLPGQGLSDTQYF.

The chain carries TRBV28 and TRBJ1-6; TRBD1 matches 7 bases. The junction had 4 bases not matched to a gene; V was cut back by 8 bases and J by 9 bases. Per germline, CDR1 MDHEN and CDR2 SYDVKM. The CDR3 is 12 residues long. CDR3: CASEGAGSPLHF. The DNA for the CDR3 is TGTGCCAGCGAGGGGGCTGGTTCACCCCTCCACTTT.

V is TRBV10-2 and J is TRBJ2-7; possibly TRBD2 for D (6 bases). Trimming stripped 3 bases from V and 6 bases from J, with 18 bases between. CDR1 is WSHSY and CDR2 is SAAADI in the germline V gene. This CDR3 is built from 15 residues. CDR3: CASSEIGRGPGEQYF. The CDR3 nucleotides are TGCGCCAGCAGTGAAATAGGGCGGGGCCCTGGCGAGCAGTACTTC.

This clone was counted a few times. The rearrangement uses TRBV6-5 and TRBJ2-7; D is unresolved. The V end lost 5 bases, the J end lost 1 base, and 9 bases lay between the germline ends. Germline V gene lookup returns CDR1 MNHEY and CDR2 SVGAGI. The CDR3 is 13 amino acids. The CDR3 DNA is TGTGCCAGCAGTCCGACAACGTCCTACGAGCAGTACTTC. Translated: CASSPTTSYEQYF.

The CDR3 DNA reads as TGTGCCAGCAGTCCGGACAGGGGTTACAATGAGCAGTTCTTC. It translates to CASSPDRGYNEQFF. This chain links TRBV7-9 with TRBJ2-1, with 9 positions matching TRBD1. The trim removed 6 bases at V and 4 bases at J, leaving 4 bases unmatched. CDR1 and CDR2 from the germline V gene are SEHNR and FQNEAQ (reference sequence). The CDR3 sequence is 14 residues long.

The sample holds one count of this clone. The chain combines TRBV4-3 with TRBJ1-2; D unclear. The CDR3 is 16 residues long. Trimming removed 0 bases from V and 0 bases from J, with 11 bases in between. From germline, CDR1 is LGHNA and CDR2 YSLEER. CDR3 in DNA: TGCGCCAGCAGCCAAGAGCTCCGGCAGGCTAACTATGGCTACACCTTC. Protein: CASSQELRQANYGYTF.

The chain uses TRBV3-1 (or the pseudogene TRBV3-2) and TRBJ2-3; 13 bases map to TRBD2. The CDR3 totals 19 residues. Germline lookup yields CDR1 LGHDT and CDR2 YNNKEL (reference sequence). V was pared by 0 bases and J by 4 bases, with 10 bases of the junction left unmatched. The CDR3: CASSQDTHGLAGDPDTQYF. CDR3 in DNA: TGTGCCAGCAGCCAAGACACCCATGGACTAGCGGGGGATCCAGATACGCAGTATTTT.

The table lists this clone with a few counts. The chain recombines TRBV2 with TRBJ2-2; D unresolved. This CDR3 is 13 amino acids long. Trimming removed 10 bases at V and 7 bases at J, with 16 bases between. Germline-derived CDR1 and CDR2 are SNHLY and FYNNEI. CDR3 sequence: CANQDKTYGELFF. CDR3 sequence (DNA): TGTGCCAACCAAGACAAAACCTACGGGGAGCTGTTTTTT.